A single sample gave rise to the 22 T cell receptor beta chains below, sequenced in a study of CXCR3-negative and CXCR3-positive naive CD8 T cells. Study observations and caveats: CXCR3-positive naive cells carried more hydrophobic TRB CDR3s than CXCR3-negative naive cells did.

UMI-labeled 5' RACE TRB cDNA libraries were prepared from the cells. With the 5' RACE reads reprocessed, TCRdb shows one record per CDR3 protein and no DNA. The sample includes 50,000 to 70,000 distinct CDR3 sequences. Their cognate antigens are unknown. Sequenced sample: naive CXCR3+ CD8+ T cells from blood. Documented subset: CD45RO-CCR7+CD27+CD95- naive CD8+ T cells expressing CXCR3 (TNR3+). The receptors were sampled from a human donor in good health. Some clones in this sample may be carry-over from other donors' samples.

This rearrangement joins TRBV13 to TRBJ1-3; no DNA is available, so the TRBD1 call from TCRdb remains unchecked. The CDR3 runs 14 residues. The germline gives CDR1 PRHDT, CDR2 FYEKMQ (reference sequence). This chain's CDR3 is CASSLNRAGNTIYF.

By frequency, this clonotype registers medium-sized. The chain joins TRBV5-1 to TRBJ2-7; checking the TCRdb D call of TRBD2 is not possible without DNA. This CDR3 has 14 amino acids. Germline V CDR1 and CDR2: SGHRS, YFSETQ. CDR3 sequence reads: CASSPGLAGYEQYF.

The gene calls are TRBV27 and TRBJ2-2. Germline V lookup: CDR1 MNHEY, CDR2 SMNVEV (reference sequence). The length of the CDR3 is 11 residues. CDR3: CASSLAGELFF.

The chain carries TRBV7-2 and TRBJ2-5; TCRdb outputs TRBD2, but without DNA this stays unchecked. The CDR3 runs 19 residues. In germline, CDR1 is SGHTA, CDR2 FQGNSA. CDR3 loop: CASSYFEAGTPEGQETQYF.

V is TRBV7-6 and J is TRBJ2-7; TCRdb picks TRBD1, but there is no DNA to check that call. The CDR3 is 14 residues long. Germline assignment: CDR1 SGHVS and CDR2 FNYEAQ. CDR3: CASSLEDRAYEQYF.

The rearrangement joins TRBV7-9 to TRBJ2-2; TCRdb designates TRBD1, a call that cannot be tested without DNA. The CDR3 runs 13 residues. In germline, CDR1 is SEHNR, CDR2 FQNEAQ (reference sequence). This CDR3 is CASSHKTGAELFF.

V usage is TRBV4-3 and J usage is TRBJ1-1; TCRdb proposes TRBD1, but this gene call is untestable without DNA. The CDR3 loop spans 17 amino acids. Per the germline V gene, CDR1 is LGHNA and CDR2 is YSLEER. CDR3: CASSQHAYQGENTEAFF.

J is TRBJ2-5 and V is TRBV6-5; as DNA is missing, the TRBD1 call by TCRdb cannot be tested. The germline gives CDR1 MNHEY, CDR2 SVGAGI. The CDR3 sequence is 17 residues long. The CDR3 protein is CASSPGQGAYRPETQYF.

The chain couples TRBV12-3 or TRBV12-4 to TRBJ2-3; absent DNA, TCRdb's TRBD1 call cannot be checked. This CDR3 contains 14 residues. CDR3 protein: CASTRRDGTDTQYF.

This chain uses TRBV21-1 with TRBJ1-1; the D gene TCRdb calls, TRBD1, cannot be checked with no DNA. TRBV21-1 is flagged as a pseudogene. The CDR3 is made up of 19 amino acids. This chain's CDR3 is CASSPGQDNFEFMNTEAFF.

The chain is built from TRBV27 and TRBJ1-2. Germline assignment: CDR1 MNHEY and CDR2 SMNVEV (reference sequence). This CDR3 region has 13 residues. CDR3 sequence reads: CASSAGLVYGYTF.

CDR3 loop: CASRTTVNPNTGELFF. V gene TRBV7-9 combines with J gene TRBJ2-2. CDR3 size: 16 residues. CDR1 SEHNR and CDR2 FQNEAQ come from the germline V gene (reference sequence). The variable domain in full, completed from reference TRBV7-9 and TRBJ2-2, reads DTGVSQNPRHKITKRGQNVTFRCDPISEHNRLYWYRQTLGQGPEFLTYFQNEAQLEKSRLLSDRFSAERPKGSFSTLEIQRTEQGDSAMYLCASRTTVNPNTGELFFGEGSRLTVL.

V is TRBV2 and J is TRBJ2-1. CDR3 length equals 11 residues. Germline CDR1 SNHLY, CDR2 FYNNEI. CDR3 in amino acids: CASRIYNEQFF. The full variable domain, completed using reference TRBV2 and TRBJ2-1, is EPEVTQTPSHQVTQMGQEVILRCVPISNHLYFYWYRQILGQKVEFLVSFYNNEISEKSEIFDDQFSVERPDGSNFTLKIRSTKLEDSAMYFCASRIYNEQFFGPGTRLTVL.

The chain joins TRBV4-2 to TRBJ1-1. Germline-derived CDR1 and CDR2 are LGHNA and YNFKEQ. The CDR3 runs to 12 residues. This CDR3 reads CASSQGGAEAFF.

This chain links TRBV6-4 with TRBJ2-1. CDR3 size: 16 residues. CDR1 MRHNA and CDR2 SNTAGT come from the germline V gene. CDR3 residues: CASSDSWESSYNEQFF.

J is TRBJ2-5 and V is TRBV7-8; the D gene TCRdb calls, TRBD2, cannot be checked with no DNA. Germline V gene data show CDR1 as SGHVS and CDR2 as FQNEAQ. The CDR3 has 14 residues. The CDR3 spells CASSLGLAGETQYF. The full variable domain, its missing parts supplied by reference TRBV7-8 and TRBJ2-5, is GAGVSQSPRYKVAKRGQDVALRCDPISGHVSLFWYQQALGQGPEFLTYFQNEAQLDKSGLPSDRFFAERPEGSVSTLKIQRTQQEDSAVYLCASSLGLAGETQYFGPGTRLLVL.

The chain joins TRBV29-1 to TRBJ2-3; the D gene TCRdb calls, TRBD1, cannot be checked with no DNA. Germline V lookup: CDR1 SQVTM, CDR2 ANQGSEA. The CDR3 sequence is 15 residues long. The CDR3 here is CSVVPADRSGDTQYF.

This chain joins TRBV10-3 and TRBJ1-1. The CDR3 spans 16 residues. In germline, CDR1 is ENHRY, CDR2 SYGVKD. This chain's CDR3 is CAISERGVNLNTEAFF.

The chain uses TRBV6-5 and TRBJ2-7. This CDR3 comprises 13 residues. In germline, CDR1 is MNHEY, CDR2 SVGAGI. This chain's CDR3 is CASSYSLSYEQYF.

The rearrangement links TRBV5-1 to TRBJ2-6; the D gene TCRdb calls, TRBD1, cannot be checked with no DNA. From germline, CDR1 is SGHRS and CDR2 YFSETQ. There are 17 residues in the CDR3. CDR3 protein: CASSARTGRSGANVLTF. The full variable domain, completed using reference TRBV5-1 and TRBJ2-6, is KAGVTQTPRYLIKTRGQQVTLSCSPISGHRSVSWYQQTPGQGLQFLFEYFSETQRNKGNFPGRFSGRQFSNSRSEMNVSTLELGDSALYLCASSARTGRSGANVLTFGAGSRLTVL.

CDR3 residues: CASSSGQSNTEAFF. The rearrangement links TRBV6-5 to TRBJ1-1; TCRdb returns TRBD1, unconfirmable since there is no DNA. CDR3 length: 14 amino acids. Germline values: CDR1 MNHEY, CDR2 SVGAGI.

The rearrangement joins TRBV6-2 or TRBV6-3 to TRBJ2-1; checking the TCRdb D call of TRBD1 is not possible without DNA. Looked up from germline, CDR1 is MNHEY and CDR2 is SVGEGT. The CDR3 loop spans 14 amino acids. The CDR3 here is CASSPRDLSGEQFF.